This TCR beta chain was retrieved from a study of T cell responses to AZD1222 COVID-19 vaccine. V lost 3 bases and J 0 bases, leaving 14 bases between the germline ends. The CDR3 is made up of 16 amino acids. Germline V lookup: CDR1 SGHRS, CDR2 YFSETQ. Repertoires were generated with immunoSEQ multiplex PCR, while TCRdb's copy carries only in-frame clones and drops some. The sample has 150,000 to 200,000 clones; almost 95% are singletons. Source: peripheral blood, taken on day 0 of AZD1222 vaccination. The chain recombines TRBV5-1 with TRBJ2-3; D unclear. This receptor was identified in an adult in good health. The CDR3 bases are TGCGCCAGCAGCTCCACCCCCGCTTCTAGCACAGATACGCAGTATTTT. It translates to CASSSTPASSTDTQYF.